What follows are 7 T cell receptor beta chains derived from one specimen sequenced in a study of blood T cell repertoires in COVID-19. Here immunoSEQ multiplex PCR was the method, and the copy in TCRdb shows in-frame clones only, minus some. The repertoire holds 250,000 to 400,000 clones, with around 90% as singletons. The specimen was peripheral blood. The receptors come from a woman in her 30s with COVID-19, enrolled during active disease.

This clone was counted a single time. The chain joins TRBV14 to TRBJ1-2; 7 nucleotides line up with TRBD1. The CDR3 contains 16 residues. The V gene's germline CDR1 is SGHDN and CDR2 FVKESK. V lost 0 bases to trimming and J lost 6 bases; unmatched junction nucleotides: 10. CDR3 nucleotides: TGTGCCAGCAGCCAAGATCTCAGGGGGGACACCCATGGCTACACCTTC. It is translated as CASSQDLRGDTHGYTF. Looking up the rest from reference TRBV14 and TRBJ1-2 gives the full variable domain: EAGVTQFPSHSVIEKGQTVTLRCDPISGHDNLYWYRRVMGKEIKFLLHFVKESKQDESGMPNNRFLAERTGGTYSTLKVQPAELEDSGVYFCASSQDLRGDTHGYTFGSGTRLTVV.

V usage is TRBV5-5 and J usage is TRBJ2-3, with a possible D match to TRBD1 (5 bases). In germline, CDR1 is SGHKS, CDR2 YYEKEE (reference sequence). V dropped 0 bases and J dropped 6 bases, with 17 bases sitting between them. There are 16 residues in the CDR3. The CDR3 is CASSLAVGPSGDTQYF. In nucleotides, the CDR3 is TGTGCCAGCAGCTTGGCCGTGGGTCCGTCAGGGGATACGCAGTATTTT.

The chain carries TRBV5-4 and TRBJ2-5, with 7 positions matching TRBD2. CDR3 size: 13 residues. The V gene's germline CDR1 is SGHNT and CDR2 YYREEE (reference sequence). Trimming removed 1 base from V and 4 bases from J; junction bases left unmatched: 1. CDR3 DNA sequence: TGTGCCAGCAGCTTGTGGGAGGGAGAGACCCAGTACTTC. Translating gives CASSLWEGETQYF.

The chain is built from TRBV2 and TRBJ2-1; a weak D match, TRBD2 (5 bases). V lost 7 bases to trimming and J lost 3 bases, with 13 bases between them. Looked up from germline, CDR1 is SNHLY and CDR2 is FYNNEI. The CDR3 runs 14 residues. CDR3 coding DNA: TGTGCCAGCAAATCCGGGAACGGCTACAATGAGCAGTTCTTC. It translates to CASKSGNGYNEQFF.

The chain couples TRBV5-6 to TRBJ2-1, with D maybe TRBD2 (5 bases). CDR1 is SGHDT, CDR2 YYEEEE, per germline. The CDR3 has 13 amino acids. The V end was cut by 2 bases, the J end by 7 bases, with 10 bases between. CDR3 protein: CASSFGLINEQFF. CDR3 DNA sequence: TGTGCCAGCAGCTTTGGACTGATTAATGAGCAGTTCTTC. The whole variable domain, filled in from reference TRBV5-6 and TRBJ2-1, reads DAGVTQSPTHLIKTRGQQVTLRCSPKSGHDTVSWYQQALGQGPQFIFQYYEEEERQRGNFPDRFSGHQFPNYSSELNVNALLLGDSALYLCASSFGLINEQFFGPGTRLTVL.

The chain carries TRBV25-1 and TRBJ1-2; D is ambiguous. CDR3 length: 14 amino acids. Per germline, CDR1 MGHDK and CDR2 SYGVNS. V shed 1 base and J shed 2 bases, with 8 bases lying between them. The CDR3 sequence is CASSELSGNYGYTF. The CDR3 DNA follows: TGTGCCAGCAGTGAATTATCGGGGAACTATGGCTACACCTTC.

The chain is built from TRBV19 and TRBJ2-4; 14 bases map to TRBD2. The CDR3 covers 16 residues. In germline, CDR1 is LNHDA, CDR2 SQIVND (reference sequence). V trimming: 5 bases; J trimming: 7 bases; junction bases outside the gene matches: 7. The CDR3 reads CASSERTSGGRNIQYF. CDR3 in DNA: TGTGCCAGTAGTGAACGGACTAGCGGGGGGCGGAACATTCAGTACTTC.